This is a list of T cell receptor beta chains from one sample in a study of identical twins. TCRdb recomputed calls from the 5' RACE reads with MiXCR, one row per CDR3 protein. The sample records roughly 690,000 distinct CDR3 sequences, about 20% being singletons. These data were likewise used in another study, on T cells expressing NK-cell markers.

The sample comprised PBMCs. The source is a woman aged 18-29 years in good health. Each CDR3 is given with its conserved first and last residue. D genes are given only for firm matches. Expanded clones get a size class; other rows say once, few or many, or leave the size out.

TRBJ2-7 - TRBV5-1 - TGCGCCAGCAGCACCGGGGCCTCCTACGAGCAGTACTTC CASSTGASYEQYF
TRBJ2-1 many TRBV29-1 - - CSVEVGTGTFF
TRBJ2-1 - TRBV20-1 - TGCAGTGCTAGAGACGTGCGGGGTTGGGGGAGAGATGAGCAGTTCTTC CSARDVRGWGRDEQFF
TRBJ2-1 - TRBV7-2 TRBD2 TGTGCCAGCAGCCCCCCCGCCGGGACTAGCGACCACAATGAGCAGTTCTTC CASSPPAGTSDHNEQFF
TRBJ2-3 few TRBV4-3 - TGCGCCAGCAGCCGGAGGGTCGCCACAGATACGCAGTATTTT CASSRRVATDTQYF
TRBJ2-1 many TRBV20-1 - TGCAGTGCTAGCATTTCGGACAATGAGCAGTTCTTC CSASISDNEQFF
TRBJ1-5 many TRBV28 - TGTGCCAGCAACCGACGGGTTAGCAATCAGCCCCAGCATTTT CASNRRVSNQPQHF
TRBJ2-1 - TRBV5-1 - TGCGCCAGCAGCTCGTTGTCGGATGAGCAGTTCTTC CASSSLSDEQFF
TRBJ2-1 few TRBV2 - TGTGCCAGCAGTGAATGGGCCAATGAGCAGTTCTTC CASSEWANEQFF
TRBJ2-7 many TRBV20-1 - TGCAGTGCTAGAGGCCCTGAACGGTCCTACGAGCAGTACTTC CSARGPERSYEQYF
TRBJ1-2 - TRBV29-1 - TGCAGCGCGATAGTTCTGGGGGGCTACACCTTC CSAIVLGGYTF